The rows below give T cell receptor beta chains drawn from one sample of a study of PD-L1 blockade in urothelial cancer. Sequencing used immunoSEQ multiplex PCR; TCRdb keeps in-frame clones, though not all of them. Here the sample spans 30,000 to 40,000 clones, 65% to 90% being singletons. Sequenced here: PBMCs, sampled around atezolizumab (anti-PD-L1) treatment. All receptors come from a man aged 60-69 years with urothelial cancer. The CDR3 runs from the conserved cysteine through the conserved F or W. D genes are given only for firm matches. Size values are once, few and many counts, or a class for expanded clones, and some rows have none.

abundance: NA
j_gene: TRBJ2-7
v_gene: TRBV6-1
d_gene: NA
CDR3nt: TGTGCCAGCAGCGAAGGTCCGGTCGGGTTCTCCTACGAGCAGTACTTC
CDR3aa: CASSEGPVGFSYEQYF

abundance: NA
j_gene: TRBJ1-1
v_gene: TRBV18
d_gene: NA
CDR3nt: TGTGCCAGCTCACCCGTGGGCCAGAGGAACACTGAAGCTTTCTTT
CDR3aa: CASSPVGQRNTEAFF

abundance: once
j_gene: TRBJ2-7
v_gene: TRBV18
d_gene: TRBD2
CDR3nt: TGTGCCAGCTCACCGGGACTAGCGGGAGACCACGAGCAGTACTTC
CDR3aa: CASSPGLAGDHEQYF

abundance: NA
j_gene: TRBJ1-5
v_gene: TRBV5-6
d_gene: NA
CDR3nt: TGTGCCAGCAGCCGCCAGGGGACCATTCCCTATAGCAATCAGCCCCAGCATTTT
CDR3aa: CASSRQGTIPYSNQPQHF

abundance: NA
j_gene: TRBJ1-5
v_gene: TRBV19
d_gene: NA
CDR3nt: TGTGCCAGGGCCCCCAGCAATCAGCCCCAGCATTTT
CDR3aa: CARAPSNQPQHF

abundance: NA
j_gene: TRBJ2-5
v_gene: TRBV9
d_gene: TRBD1
CDR3nt: TGTGCCAGCAGCGCGGACAGGGTTGAGACCCAGTACTTC
CDR3aa: CASSADRVETQYF

abundance: NA
j_gene: TRBJ2-2
v_gene: TRBV18
d_gene: NA
CDR3nt: TGTGCCAGCTCACCAGGACAGAACACCGGGGAGCTGTTTTTT
CDR3aa: CASSPGQNTGELFF

abundance: NA
j_gene: TRBJ1-4
v_gene: TRBV18
d_gene: TRBD1
CDR3nt: TGTGCCAGCTCACCACGACAGGGAACTAATGAAAAACTGTTTTTT
CDR3aa: CASSPRQGTNEKLFF

abundance: NA
j_gene: TRBJ1-5
v_gene: TRBV19
d_gene: TRBD1
CDR3nt: TGTGCCAGTAGTATACAGGGGGCCAATCAGCCCCAGCATTTT
CDR3aa: CASSIQGANQPQHF

abundance: NA
j_gene: TRBJ1-5
v_gene: TRBV6-6
d_gene: NA
CDR3nt: TGTGCCAGCAGTACTTGGGAACAGGGTACTAATCAGCCCCAGCATTTT
CDR3aa: CASSTWEQGTNQPQHF

abundance: once
j_gene: TRBJ1-6
v_gene: TRBV2
d_gene: NA
CDR3nt: TGTGCCAGCAGGGAAGATAGCCCCAATTCACCCCTCCACTTT
CDR3aa: CASREDSPNSPLHF

abundance: NA
j_gene: TRBJ2-4
v_gene: TRBV19
d_gene: NA
CDR3nt: TGTGCCAGTAGTATAGATTCGGGAAGGGAGGCCAAAAACATTCAGTACTTC
CDR3aa: CASSIDSGREAKNIQYF

abundance: NA
j_gene: TRBJ2-3
v_gene: TRBV5-1
d_gene: TRBD2
CDR3nt: TGCGCCAGCAGCAGGACTAGCGGGAGCAACGCGCAGTATTTT
CDR3aa: CASSRTSGSNAQYF

abundance: NA
j_gene: TRBJ1-1
v_gene: TRBV5-4
d_gene: NA
CDR3nt: TGTGCCAGCAGACCACCCGACACGAAGAACACTGAAGCTTTCTTT
CDR3aa: CASRPPDTKNTEAFF

abundance: NA
j_gene: TRBJ1-2
v_gene: TRBV5-6
d_gene: NA
CDR3nt: TGTGCCAGCAGCGGGACGGGAGAAGGCTATGGCTACACCTTC
CDR3aa: CASSGTGEGYGYTF

abundance: NA
j_gene: TRBJ2-1
v_gene: TRBV4-1
d_gene: TRBD1
CDR3nt: TGCGCCAGCAGCCAAGTCGGACAGGGGATCAATGAGCAGTTCTTC
CDR3aa: CASSQVGQGINEQFF

abundance: NA
j_gene: TRBJ2-7
v_gene: TRBV5-1
d_gene: TRBD2
CDR3nt: TGCGCCAGCAGCTCCGTGGGCGGGAGGGCCCTTTCCTACGAGCAGTACTTC
CDR3aa: CASSSVGGRALSYEQYF

abundance: NA
j_gene: TRBJ2-2
v_gene: TRBV9
d_gene: NA
CDR3nt: TGTGCCAGCAGCCTCAGGGGGGATAGAAACACCGGGGAGCTGTTTTTT
CDR3aa: CASSLRGDRNTGELFF

abundance: NA
j_gene: TRBJ2-4
v_gene: TRBV27
d_gene: NA
CDR3nt: TGTGCCAGCAGTTTATCCCCCGGGAACATTCAGTACTTC
CDR3aa: CASSLSPGNIQYF

abundance: NA
j_gene: TRBJ2-5
v_gene: TRBV7-9
d_gene: TRBD2
CDR3nt: TGTGCCAGCAGCCCAGTCCTAGCGGGGAGCCAAGAGACCCAGTACTTC
CDR3aa: CASSPVLAGSQETQYF

abundance: NA
j_gene: TRBJ1-1
v_gene: TRBV6-4
d_gene: NA
CDR3nt: TGTGCCAGCAGTCAGGGTGGTGAAGCTTTCTTT
CDR3aa: CASSQGGEAFF

abundance: NA
j_gene: TRBJ2-3
v_gene: TRBV12-5
d_gene: NA
CDR3nt: TGTGCTAGTGGTGGCGGGGATACGCAGTATTTT
CDR3aa: CASGGGDTQYF

abundance: NA
j_gene: TRBJ1-5
v_gene: TRBV27
d_gene: NA
CDR3nt: TGTGCCAGCAGTTTACGGGAGGATCAGCCCCAGCATTTT
CDR3aa: CASSLREDQPQHF

abundance: NA
j_gene: TRBJ2-7
v_gene: TRBV10-1
d_gene: TRBD2
CDR3nt: TGCGCCAGCAGTGTTGCGGGAGACCACGAGCAGTACTTC
CDR3aa: CASSVAGDHEQYF

abundance: NA
j_gene: TRBJ2-5
v_gene: TRBV6-5
d_gene: TRBD1
CDR3nt: TGTGCCAGCAGGGGGGACAGCCTAGGGTCAGAGACCCAGTACTTC
CDR3aa: CASRGDSLGSETQYF

abundance: NA
j_gene: TRBJ1-2
v_gene: TRBV19
d_gene: TRBD1
CDR3nt: TGTGCCAGTAGTATGACAGGGGACTATGGCTACACCTTC
CDR3aa: CASSMTGDYGYTF

abundance: once
j_gene: TRBJ2-1
v_gene: TRBV4-1
d_gene: TRBD1
CDR3nt: TGCGCCAGCAGCCTAACCCCGGGACAGGGGTTCAATGAGCAGTTCTTC
CDR3aa: CASSLTPGQGFNEQFF

abundance: NA
j_gene: TRBJ1-5
v_gene: TRBV30
d_gene: TRBD1
CDR3nt: TGTGCCTGGAGTGTAGGAGGGGGCGGAAATCAGCCCCAGCATTTT
CDR3aa: CAWSVGGGGNQPQHF

abundance: NA
j_gene: TRBJ2-7
v_gene: TRBV5-6
d_gene: TRBD1
CDR3nt: TGTGCCAGCAGCTTGGAGGTTAGGGGACAGGGCTCCTACGAGCAGTACTTC
CDR3aa: CASSLEVRGQGSYEQYF

abundance: NA
j_gene: TRBJ1-4
v_gene: TRBV27
d_gene: TRBD1
CDR3nt: TGTGCCAGCAGTGACGGGACAGGAGGAGAAAAACTGTTTTTT
CDR3aa: CASSDGTGGEKLFF

abundance: once
j_gene: TRBJ2-1
v_gene: TRBV2
d_gene: TRBD1
CDR3nt: TGTGCCAGCAGGACTGGACAGGGGAAGGACAATGAGCAGTTCTTC
CDR3aa: CASRTGQGKDNEQFF

abundance: NA
j_gene: TRBJ2-7
v_gene: TRBV5-1
d_gene: NA
CDR3nt: TGCGCCAGCACCCCTGGTGGAGGGAGATACTACGAGCAGTACTTC
CDR3aa: CASTPGGGRYYEQYF

abundance: once
j_gene: TRBJ1-6
v_gene: TRBV30
d_gene: TRBD1
CDR3nt: TGTGCCTGGAGTGGAGGACAGGGAAGTTCACCCCTCCACTTT
CDR3aa: CAWSGGQGSSPLHF

abundance: few
j_gene: TRBJ2-3
v_gene: TRBV2
d_gene: NA
CDR3nt: TGTGCCAGCAGTATAGAACAGGGATACGCAGATACGCAGTATTTT
CDR3aa: CASSIEQGYADTQYF

abundance: NA
j_gene: TRBJ1-5
v_gene: TRBV5-1
d_gene: NA
CDR3nt: TGCGCCAGCAGCAGAGGGAGCAATCAGCCCCAGCATTTT
CDR3aa: CASSRGSNQPQHF

abundance: NA
j_gene: TRBJ2-7
v_gene: TRBV6-1
d_gene: TRBD2
CDR3nt: TGTGCCAGCAGTGGAACGTTTTTGACTAGCGGGGGGAAGCCTTACGAGCAGTACTTC
CDR3aa: CASSGTFLTSGGKPYEQYF

abundance: NA
j_gene: TRBJ1-6
v_gene: TRBV27
d_gene: NA
CDR3nt: TGTGCCAGCACCTCCCCGGCGGCGTGGAATTCACCCCTCCACTTT
CDR3aa: CASTSPAAWNSPLHF

abundance: NA
j_gene: TRBJ2-7
v_gene: TRBV18
d_gene: NA
CDR3nt: TGTGCCAGCTCACCCCAGATTGGGGGGGGCCGGAGCCGCGAGCAGTACTTC
CDR3aa: CASSPQIGGGRSREQYF

abundance: NA
j_gene: TRBJ2-2
v_gene: TRBV10-3
d_gene: TRBD2
CDR3nt: TGTGCCATCAGTGAGAGGCTAGCGGGGGGAATTAACACCGGGGAGCTGTTTTTT
CDR3aa: CAISERLAGGINTGELFF

abundance: NA
j_gene: TRBJ1-2
v_gene: TRBV19
d_gene: NA
CDR3nt: TGTGCCAGTAGTATAGATGGTCGGGGGAGAAGCGGCTACACCTTC
CDR3aa: CASSIDGRGRSGYTF

abundance: NA
j_gene: TRBJ2-3
v_gene: TRBV7-2
d_gene: TRBD1
CDR3nt: TGTGCCAGCAGCGGGGGGACAGGGACTAGCACAGATACGCAGTATTTT
CDR3aa: CASSGGTGTSTDTQYF

abundance: NA
j_gene: TRBJ1-4
v_gene: TRBV11-2
d_gene: TRBD1
CDR3nt: TGTGCCAGCAGCTCACAGGGGAAAAATGAAAAACTGTTTTTT
CDR3aa: CASSSQGKNEKLFF

abundance: NA
j_gene: TRBJ2-7
v_gene: TRBV7-9
d_gene: TRBD1
CDR3nt: TGTGCCAGCAGTAGAGGGGGCGGAGACTCCTACGAGCAGTACTTC
CDR3aa: CASSRGGGDSYEQYF

abundance: once
j_gene: TRBJ2-1
v_gene: TRBV27
d_gene: TRBD2
CDR3nt: TGTGCCAGCAGTCCCGATCGGGGACTAGCGGCCTACAATGAGCAGTTCTTC
CDR3aa: CASSPDRGLAAYNEQFF

abundance: once
j_gene: TRBJ2-2
v_gene: TRBV6-6
d_gene: NA
CDR3nt: TGTGCCCAGAGGCAGGGGAGCACCGGGGAGCTGTTTTTT
CDR3aa: CAQRQGSTGELFF

abundance: once
j_gene: TRBJ2-4
v_gene: TRBV5-1
d_gene: TRBD2
CDR3nt: TGCGCCAGCAGCTGGGGACTAGCGGGGGGGTCGGGCGAAAACATTCAGTACTTC
CDR3aa: CASSWGLAGGSGENIQYF

abundance: NA
j_gene: TRBJ2-7
v_gene: TRBV15
d_gene: NA
CDR3nt: TGTGCCACCAGCAGAGTTCGGGAGATCATCTACTTC
CDR3aa: CATSRVREIIYF

abundance: NA
j_gene: TRBJ2-4
v_gene: TRBV2
d_gene: TRBD1
CDR3nt: TGTGCCAGCAAAGGACAGGGGGAAAACATTCAGTACTTC
CDR3aa: CASKGQGENIQYF

abundance: few
j_gene: TRBJ1-1
v_gene: TRBV19
d_gene: TRBD1
CDR3nt: TGTGCCAGTAGTATAGATTGGACAGGGACGAACACTGAAGCTTTCTTT
CDR3aa: CASSIDWTGTNTEAFF

abundance: NA
j_gene: TRBJ2-1
v_gene: TRBV4-2
d_gene: NA
CDR3nt: TGTGCCAGCAGCCAACTCACAGACGGGGGTGAGCAGTTCTTC
CDR3aa: CASSQLTDGGEQFF

abundance: NA
j_gene: TRBJ2-5
v_gene: TRBV2
d_gene: NA
CDR3nt: TGTGCCAGCAGTGGACTAGAGGGCGAGACCCAGTACTTC
CDR3aa: CASSGLEGETQYF

abundance: NA
j_gene: TRBJ1-2
v_gene: TRBV6-1
d_gene: NA
CDR3nt: TGTGCCAGCAGGGAGAGCTCTAACTATGGCTACACCTTC
CDR3aa: CASRESSNYGYTF

abundance: NA
j_gene: TRBJ1-2
v_gene: TRBV6-5
d_gene: TRBD1
CDR3nt: TGTGCCAGCAGTTACTCTTGGACAGGGGCCTATGGCTACACCTTC
CDR3aa: CASSYSWTGAYGYTF

abundance: NA
j_gene: TRBJ2-3
v_gene: TRBV19
d_gene: NA
CDR3nt: TGTGCCAGTACCCCCCGGAGTCAGGGGACAGATACGCAGTATTTT
CDR3aa: CASTPRSQGTDTQYF

abundance: NA
j_gene: TRBJ1-5
v_gene: TRBV2
d_gene: NA
CDR3nt: TGTGCCAGCAGGGCCGACAGTCTCAATCAGCCCCAGCATTTT
CDR3aa: CASRADSLNQPQHF